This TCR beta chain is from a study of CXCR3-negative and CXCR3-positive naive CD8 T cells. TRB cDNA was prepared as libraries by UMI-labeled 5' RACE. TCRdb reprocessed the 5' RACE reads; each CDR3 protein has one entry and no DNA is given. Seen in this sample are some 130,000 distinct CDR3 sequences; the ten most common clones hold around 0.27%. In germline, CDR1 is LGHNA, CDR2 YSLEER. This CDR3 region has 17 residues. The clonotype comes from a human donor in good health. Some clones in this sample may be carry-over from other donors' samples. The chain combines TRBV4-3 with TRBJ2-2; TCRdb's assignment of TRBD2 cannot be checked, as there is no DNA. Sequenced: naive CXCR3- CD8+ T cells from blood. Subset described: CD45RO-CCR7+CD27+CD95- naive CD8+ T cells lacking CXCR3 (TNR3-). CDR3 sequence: CASSKRGLAGISGELFF.